The 32 T cell receptor beta chains listed next were all sequenced from one sample in a study of Graves' ophthalmopathy and Graves' hyperthyroidism (dated by TCRdb to 2017 to 2018). Sequencing instrument: Illumina HiSeq 2000. For repertoire sequencing, TCR beta CDR3 regions were amplified from RNA transcripts. The first round was an RT-PCR using HTBI primers with the Qiagen OneStep RT-PCR kit, and this first round was followed by a second-round multiplex PCR, then size selection and purification. The raw public reads went through TCRdb reprocessing: fastp at Q25, MiXCR clone calling, in-frame beta chains kept. Every entry covers one CDR3 protein and lists the most common genes and DNA from its rows. The sample yields 300,000 to 500,000 distinct CDR3 sequences; over 15% were counted once. Roughly 7% of the sample rests with the top ten. The sequenced material came from peripheral blood. The receptors originated from a woman aged 18-30 years with stable Graves' hyperthyroidism. Donor details come from another sample of the same person, matched by shared clones.

This clonotype was observed a single time. The conserved closing phenylalanine or tryptophan is absent in this CDR3, likely reflecting a read error. The chain is built from TRBV6-2 or TRBV6-3 and TRBJ2-7; possible D gene TRBD2, 7 bases. Deletions cut 3 bases from V and 6 bases from J, with 15 bases between. The CDR3 spans 14 residues. Germline lookup yields CDR1 MNHEY and CDR2 SVGEGT. The CDR3 DNA is TGTGCCAGCAGTTATCGGGGGGCGCTAGGCGAGCAGTACTAC. Its translation: CASSYRGALGEQYY.

A remark on this clonotype: At one boundary the junction diverges from the germline segment, which might be a read error. This chain uses TRBV7-2 with TRBJ2-7; D is undetermined. Per germline, CDR1 SGHTA and CDR2 FQGNSA. The CDR3 is 12 residues long. For the CDR3, the DNA is TGTGTCAGCAGCTTAATCGGTTGGGAGCAGTACTTC. Its translation: CVSSLIGWEQYF.

For the CDR3, the DNA is TGTGCCAGCGCACTACCGTGGCCGAATCAGCCCCAGCATTTT. It yields the protein CASALPWPNQPQHF. This rearrangement joins TRBV27 to TRBJ1-5; D unresolved. The CDR3 is 14 amino acids. The V end was cut by 8 bases, the J end by 4 bases, with 15 bases between. Germline lookup yields CDR1 MNHEY and CDR2 SMNVEV (reference sequence).

CDR3 sequence: CASSGMRGNEQYF. In DNA, the CDR3 is TGTGCCAGCAGTGGTATGCGGGGAAACGAGCAGTACTTC. The chain uses TRBV2 and TRBJ2-7, with D perhaps matching TRBD2 (6 bases). Germline V gene lookup returns CDR1 SNHLY and CDR2 FYNNEI. The CDR3 is 13 amino acids. Trimming stripped 4 bases from V and 5 bases from J, with 12 bases between.

In its sample, this clonotype was seen many times. The chain joins TRBV2 to TRBJ2-5, with D possibly being TRBD1 or TRBD2 (5 bases each). CDR3 length: 13 amino acids. The germline V and J ends were trimmed by 7 bases and 3 bases, with 12 bases remaining between them. The germline CDR1 and CDR2 sequences are SNHLY and FYNNEI. In DNA form, the CDR3 reads TGTGCCAGCAAACAGGTGGGAGAAGAGACCCAGTACTTC. Amino acids: CASKQVGEETQYF.

This clonotype was seen only a few times. The chain is built from TRBV9 and TRBJ1-3, with D perhaps matching TRBD1 (5 bases). This CDR3 has 15 amino acids. Trimming pared 1 base from V and 3 bases from J, leaving 11 bases between. Germline loops: CDR1 SGDLS, CDR2 YYNGEE. In DNA, the CDR3 is TGTGCCAGCAGCGTAAGGGGCAACGTTGGAAACACCATATATTTT. This codes for CASSVRGNVGNTIYF. Drawing the rest from reference TRBV9 and TRBJ1-3, the complete variable domain is DSGVTQTPKHLITATGQRVTLRCSPRSGDLSVYWYQQSLDQGLQFLIQYYNGEERAKGNILERFSAQQFPDLHSELNLSSLELGDSALYFCASSVRGNVGNTIYFGEGSWLTVV.

This clonotype was seen at least ten times. Because the CDR3 is missing its conserved closing phenylalanine or tryptophan, this is likely a read error. This chain connects TRBV11-2 to TRBJ2-5; no firm D call. The germline V gene has CDR1 SGHAT and CDR2 FQNNGV. V lost 4 bases, J lost 1 base, and 1 base lay in between. The CDR3 is 11 amino acids. The CDR3 coding sequence is TGTGCCAGCAGCTCCCAAGAGACCCAGTACTCC. Translated, it gives CASSSQETQYS.

This clonotype was seen repeatedly, ten times or more. The rearrangement links TRBV12-3 or TRBV12-4 to TRBJ2-7; tentative D call: TRBD1 (6 bases). CDR3 length: 15 amino acids. Trimming shortened V by 1 base and J by 0 bases, and 10 bases separated the two germline ends. CDR3 DNA: TGTGCCAGCAGTTTAGGACAGGTTAACTCCTACGAGCAGTACTTC. Translating gives CASSLGQVNSYEQYF.

This clonotype was seen at least ten times. The chain uses TRBV5-1 and TRBJ2-2; weak D call: TRBD1 (5 bases). This CDR3 is 14 amino acids long. CDR1 and CDR2 (germline): SGHRS, YFSETQ. Trimming left V 0 bases short and J 6 bases short, with 9 bases between. CDR3 loop: CASSLGQSPGELFF. CDR3 bases: TGCGCCAGCAGCTTGGGACAGAGTCCCGGGGAGCTGTTTTTT.

In its sample, this clonotype was seen many times. The rearrangement uses TRBV6-5 and TRBJ1-5, with 7 bases matching TRBD1. Germline V gene data show CDR1 as MNHEY and CDR2 as SVGAGI. J was trimmed by 0 bases and V by 6 bases; bases with no gene match: 5. The CDR3 extends over 15 amino acids. The CDR3 DNA reads as TGTGCCAGCAGCGCGGGACAGTATAGCAATCAGCCCCAGCATTTT. This translates into CASSAGQYSNQPQHF.

This clonotype was found many times. The chain joins TRBV19 to TRBJ2-7; D remains unclear. V gave up 5 bases and J gave up 1 base, with 9 bases separating them. The germline CDR1 and CDR2 sequences are LNHDA and SQIVND (reference sequence). The CDR3 spans 13 residues. CDR3 in DNA: TGTGCCAGTAGTCGACACAATTCCTACGAGCAGTACTTC. Translated: CASSRHNSYEQYF.

This clonotype was picked up many times. This chain connects TRBV20-1 to TRBJ1-5; TRBD1 agrees at 8 bases. Looked up from germline, CDR1 is DFQATT and CDR2 is SNEGSKA (reference sequence). V gave up 5 bases and J gave up 4 bases; unmatched junction bases: 10. The CDR3 sequence is 15 residues long. The CDR3: CSASSGGEGNQPQHF. The CDR3 DNA reads as TGCAGTGCTTCATCAGGGGGCGAGGGAAATCAGCCCCAGCATTTT.

This clonotype was observed a handful of times. The V and J genes are TRBV4-2 and TRBJ1-2; D not resolved. Germline CDR1 LGHNA, CDR2 YNFKEQ. The V and J ends lost 0 bases and 7 bases respectively, with 9 bases between them. The CDR3 runs 13 residues. The CDR3 DNA is TGTGCCAGCAGCCAAGAAATCCAGGCTGGCTACACCTTC. It codes for CASSQEIQAGYTF.

This chain uses TRBV12-3 or TRBV12-4 with TRBJ1-5; D is uncertain. The CDR3 has 14 amino acids. V was shortened by 7 bases and J by 6 bases, with 16 bases between the two germline ends. The CDR3 reads CASTPSGPSQPQHF. Written as DNA, the CDR3 is TGTGCCAGCACCCCGTCGGGTCCTTCTCAGCCCCAGCATTTT.

This clonotype was recorded at least ten times. The chain carries TRBV12-3 or TRBV12-4 and TRBJ1-1, with no clear D. Trimming stripped 6 bases from V and 4 bases from J, with 9 bases between. The CDR3 is 12 residues long. This chain's CDR3 is CASRPDGTEAFF. CDR3 DNA: TGTGCCAGCAGACCCGATGGCACTGAAGCTTTCTTT.

This clonotype was counted only a few times. J is TRBJ2-5 and V is TRBV20-1; no clear D gene. CDR1 DFQATT and CDR2 SNEGSKA come from the germline V gene (reference sequence). Trimming left V 0 bases short and J 4 bases short, with 15 bases between. The CDR3 has 15 amino acids. In DNA, the CDR3 is TGCAGTGCTAGAGATAGGAAGAGGACCTCAGAGACCCAGTACTTC. Encoded protein: CSARDRKRTSETQYF.

This clonotype occurred many times. The chain uses TRBV7-2 and TRBJ2-2; D not certain. Trimming stripped 0 bases from V and 4 bases from J, with 9 bases between. CDR3 length: 15 amino acids. The germline V gene encodes CDR1 SGHTA and CDR2 FQGNSA. The CDR3 nucleotides read TGTGCCAGCAGCTTAGCTAGGACGGGCACCGGGGAGCTGTTTTTT. Protein: CASSLARTGTGELFF.

This clonotype was observed many times. The rearrangement uses TRBV20-1 and TRBJ1-2; 7 nucleotides agree with TRBD1. Looked up from germline, CDR1 is DFQATT and CDR2 is SNEGSKA (reference sequence). V lost 6 bases to trimming and J lost 3 bases; unmatched junction nucleotides: 10. CDR3 length: 14 amino acids. In nucleotides, the CDR3 is TGCAGTGCAACCGGCCGCACAGGGGACTATGGCTACACCTTC. It codes for CSATGRTGDYGYTF.

This clonotype turned up a few times. The chain uses TRBV12-3 or TRBV12-4 and TRBJ2-2; D is uncertain. V was clipped by 10 bases and J by 3 bases, with 15 bases between them. The CDR3 is 14 residues long. Here the CDR3 DNA reads TGTGCCATACATAAAGGGTCTCACACCGGGGAGCTGTTTTTT. Encoded protein: CAIHKGSHTGELFF.

There are a few counts of this clonotype. The junction departs from the called germline gene at one end, perhaps through a read error. The genes are TRBV6-1 and TRBJ2-2, with 11 bases that match TRBD1. CDR1 and CDR2 from the germline V gene are MNHNS and SASEGT. The CDR3 is 14 amino acids. CDR3 nucleotides: TGTGCCAGCAGCGGGGGACAGGGGGACGGGGAGCTGTCTTTT. Amino acids: CASSGGQGDGELSF.

The table lists this clonotype with many counts. This sequence joins TRBV19 and TRBJ1-1, with a tentative D call TRBD1 (5 bases). There are 14 residues in the CDR3. The germline V and J ends were trimmed by 7 bases and 1 base, with 13 bases remaining between them. The V gene's germline CDR1 is LNHDA and CDR2 SQIVND (reference sequence). CDR3 amino acids: CASMFVGGNTEAFF. CDR3 nucleotide sequence: TGTGCCAGTATGTTCGTTGGGGGGAACACTGAAGCTTTCTTT.

This clonotype was seen repeatedly, ten times or more. The V gene is TRBV6-5, the J gene TRBJ1-1; perhaps TRBD1 as D (6 bases). Germline V CDR1 and CDR2: MNHEY, SVGAGI. The V end lost 4 bases, the J end lost 7 bases, and 16 bases lay between the germline ends. This CDR3 is built from 14 residues. The CDR3 here is CASSWGQQEDEAFF. In DNA form, the CDR3 reads TGTGCCAGCAGTTGGGGGCAGCAGGAAGATGAAGCTTTCTTT.

This clonotype was counted at least ten times. This chain connects TRBV13 to TRBJ1-2, with a tentative D call TRBD1 (5 bases). Trimming removed 4 bases at V and 7 bases at J, with 16 bases between. This CDR3 has 14 residues. The germline gives CDR1 PRHDT, CDR2 FYEKMQ (reference sequence). CDR3 nucleotide sequence: TGTGCCAGCAGCTCGACCCGGAGAGGGGTTGGCTACACCTTC. Residues: CASSSTRRGVGYTF.

This clonotype has a handful of counts. The germline gene is not matched at one end of the junction; a read error may be the cause. The chain employs TRBV2 and TRBJ2-4; D gene ambiguous. This CDR3 comprises 16 residues. Germline assignment: CDR1 SNHLY and CDR2 FYNNEI. CDR3 DNA: TGTGCCAGCAGTGAAGCGGGGTTTGTGCCCAAAAACATTAAGTACTTC. This codes for CASSEAGFVPKNIKYF.

This clonotype was seen ten or more times. The rearrangement uses TRBV12-3 or TRBV12-4 and TRBJ2-2; D gene ambiguous. With 4 bases removed from V and 5 bases from J, the gap between germline ends came to 14 bases. The CDR3 loop spans 15 amino acids. The CDR3 here is CASSSWVDETGELFF. The CDR3 DNA follows: TGTGCCAGCAGTTCCTGGGTCGACGAGACCGGGGAGCTGTTTTTT.

In its sample, this clonotype was seen many times. V gene TRBV19 combines with J gene TRBJ1-1, with 10 positions matching TRBD1. The CDR3 totals 17 residues. V gave up 5 bases and J gave up 5 bases; unmatched junction bases: 14. Germline CDR1 is LNHDA and CDR2 is SQIVND (reference sequence). CDR3 nucleotide sequence: TGTGCCAGTAGTCTCCCGACAGGGGGCGGTTTAACGACTGAAGCTTTCTTT. Translating it yields CASSLPTGGGLTTEAFF. Using reference TRBV19 and TRBJ1-1 for the parts outside the CDR3, the full variable domain is DGGITQSPKYLFRKEGQNVTLSCEQNLNHDAMYWYRQDPGQGLRLIYYSQIVNDFQKGDIAEGYSVSREKKESFPLTVTSAQKNPTAFYLCASSLPTGGGLTTEAFFGQGTRLTVV.

The V call is TRBV20-1, the J call TRBJ2-7; D not resolved. The germline V gene encodes CDR1 DFQATT and CDR2 SNEGSKA (reference sequence). This CDR3 comprises 13 residues. Trimming shortened V by 6 bases and J by 5 bases, and 17 bases separated the two germline ends. CDR3 DNA: TGCAGTGCCACCCGGTCATCCGGGCACGAGCAGTACTTC. This gives the protein CSATRSSGHEQYF.

The gene calls are TRBV7-9 and TRBJ2-2; D tentatively reads TRBD1 or TRBD2 (7 bases each). This CDR3 comprises 16 residues. CDR1 and CDR2 from the germline V gene are SEHNR and FQNEAQ (reference sequence). The V end was cut by 5 bases, the J end by 3 bases, with 16 bases between. The CDR3 spells CASSPSRGGYTGELFF. DNA of the CDR3: TGTGCCAGCAGCCCCTCCAGGGGGGGTTACACCGGGGAGCTGTTTTTT.

This clonotype was found many times. The CDR3 DNA reads TGTGCCAGTAGTATCGGGACTAGCGGCTACGAGCAGTACTTC. It encodes CASSIGTSGYEQYF. V usage is TRBV19 and J usage is TRBJ2-7, with 11 bases aligning to TRBD2. Germline V gene data show CDR1 as LNHDA and CDR2 as SQIVND (reference sequence). This CDR3 spans 14 amino acids. The ends lost 3 bases at V and 3 bases at J; junction bases unmatched: 1.

The chain has TRBV20-1 and TRBJ2-5; the D gene is possibly TRBD2 (7 bases). Looked up from germline, CDR1 is DFQATT and CDR2 is SNEGSKA (reference sequence). Trimming removed 3 bases from V and 4 bases from J, with 21 bases in between. The CDR3 has 16 amino acids. DNA for the CDR3: TGCAGTGCTAGTGTCTTTGGGGGCGGGGGAGGAGAGACCCAGTACTTC. Translated: CSASVFGGGGGETQYF.

Many counts were recorded for this clonotype. This sequence joins TRBV6-5 and TRBJ1-1, with D tentatively TRBD1 (6 bases). The CDR3 has 14 amino acids. The germline gives CDR1 MNHEY, CDR2 SVGAGI. V lost 4 bases and J 4 bases, leaving 13 bases between the germline ends. CDR3 in amino acids: CASSSTGVGTEAFF. The CDR3 DNA reads as TGTGCCAGCAGTTCGACAGGAGTCGGCACTGAAGCTTTCTTT.

This clonotype was picked up many times. The V gene is TRBV27, the J gene TRBJ2-7; the D is unclear. CDR3 length: 12 amino acids. Trimming took off 6 bases at V and 3 bases at J, with 9 bases between the two ends. Germline V gene sequence: CDR1 MNHEY, CDR2 SMNVEV (reference sequence). The CDR3 region has the DNA TGTGCCAGCAGCGAGCCCTACTACGAGCAGTACTTC. It translates to CASSEPYYEQYF.